Listed below are T cell receptor beta chains from one sample, sequenced in a study of OX40 agonist ivuxolimab in advanced cancers. Produced via immunoSEQ multiplex PCR; TCRdb's table is partial and in-frame only. The sample yields about 27,000 clones, 85% seen once. This sample comprised CD4+ or CD8+ T cells sorted from blood, obtained in a trial of the OX40 agonist ivuxolimab. The receptor set was obtained from an adult with an advanced solid tumor such as melanoma, head and neck, liver or kidney cancer. The CDR3 runs from the conserved cysteine through the conserved F or W.

V gene,J gene,CDR3 protein
TRBV4-2,TRBJ1-1,CASSPWTGENPEAFF
TRBV4-2,TRBJ2-3,CASSRSAGDTQYF
TRBV4-1,TRBJ1-1,CASSQDPRLNTEAFF
TRBV28,TRBJ2-3,CASSLDSGTGWSTDTQYF
TRBV29-1,TRBJ1-2,CSVEAGQGHGYTF
TRBV4-1,TRBJ2-1,CASSPLAGVTREQFF
TRBV6-6,TRBJ2-2,CASNLLTGGTGELFF
TRBV4-3,TRBJ1-6,CASSQDPPSSSYNSPLHF
TRBV6-6,TRBJ2-2,CASSSTGVTTGELFF
TRBV5-5,TRBJ2-1,CASSLVPHEQFF
TRBV7-9,TRBJ1-5,CASSPQGANQPQHF
TRBV6-6,TRBJ2-7,CASSYSGRGYEQYF
TRBV29-1,TRBJ2-7,CSVWGQGSYEQYF
TRBV27,TRBJ1-1,CASSRGPEDRVFEAFF
TRBV10-3,TRBJ2-1,CAISDSGQGQFF
TRBV30,TRBJ2-7,CAWSVQRQGRGEQYF
TRBV4-1,TRBJ2-5,CASSQVGGDETQYF
TRBV27,TRBJ2-7,CASSLGLPLPREQYF
TRBV7-3,TRBJ2-5,CASSLTRGRYETQYF
TRBV4-1,TRBJ1-1,CASSQALEGSEAFF
TRBV13,TRBJ1-1,CASSLLGGRATEAFF
TRBV13,TRBJ2-5,CASSLVSLRETQYF
TRBV5-1,TRBJ1-6,CASSLAGGESPLHF
TRBV19,TRBJ2-5,CASSGGFGETQYF
TRBV7-3,TRBJ1-5,CASSLAGFGNQPQHF
TRBV6-1,TRBJ2-7,CASSQGAVYEQYF
TRBV6-6,TRBJ1-5,CASSPGGLQPQHF
TRBV10-3,TRBJ2-5,CAISEGSMETQYF
TRBV19,TRBJ1-5,CASSLTGQGVNQPQHF
TRBV7-3,TRBJ2-2,CASTPSGYTGELFF
TRBV29-1,TRBJ2-1,CSVEDPRLAGRGLNEQFF
TRBV2,TRBJ2-5,CASSSASGEETQYF
TRBV29-1,TRBJ2-7,CSASGTGLTYEQYF
TRBV9,TRBJ2-1,CASSVAGNEQFF
TRBV28,TRBJ2-7,CASISGQGGEQYF
TRBV19,TRBJ1-5,CASNPGQGSNQPQHF
TRBV9,TRBJ2-3,CASSDGTAYRDTQYF